What follows are 13 T cell receptor beta chains derived from one specimen sequenced in a study of cytomegalovirus exposure and HLA in healthy donors. PCR amplification relied on 60 Vbeta primers (plus 13 Jbeta primers). The method was immunoSEQ multiplex PCR; TCRdb's version includes in-frame clones alone and lacks a portion of them. The ten top clones account for 0.7% to 0.8%, within a sample of 200,000 or so clones. The sequenced material came from PBMCs. These receptors all come from a boy aged 5-17 years in good health and CMV-seronegative.

A remark on this clone: A read error may account for a junction end that differs from germline. This chain connects TRBV12-5 to TRBJ2-1, with TRBD2 matching over 11 bases. The CDR3 is 13 amino acids. Germline V gene lookup returns CDR1 LGHNT and CDR2 FRNRAP. The chain's CDR3 is CASIAGGYSEQFF. CDR3 nucleotide sequence: TGTGCTAGTATAGCGGGGGGGTACAGTGAGCAGTTCTTC.

This chain uses TRBV7-8 with TRBJ1-2; 8 nucleotides align to TRBD1. CDR3 size: 16 residues. J lost 3 bases, V lost 0 bases, and 6 bases had no gene match. The germline gives CDR1 SGHVS, CDR2 FQNEAQ. The CDR3 loop is CASSLATGGLYYGYTF. The CDR3 DNA reads as TGTGCCAGCAGCTTAGCAACAGGGGGGCTGTACTATGGCTACACCTTC.

CDR3 DNA sequence: TGTGCCACCCAGGGGAGCGGGGGGGCTCGGGAGACCCAGTACTTC. Its protein product is CATQGSGGARETQYF. The chain uses TRBV15 and TRBJ2-5, with 10 bases identical to TRBD2. The CDR3 runs 15 residues. Losses at the gene ends were 8 bases for V and 5 bases for J; bases not matched to a gene: 11. From germline, CDR1 is LNHNV and CDR2 YYDKDF (reference sequence).

The V call is TRBV30, the J call TRBJ1-6; possibly TRBD1 for D (5 bases). Germline CDR1 GTSNPN, CDR2 SVGIG (reference sequence). V was trimmed by 1 base and J by 6 bases, leaving 10 bases between them. The CDR3 is 14 residues long. The CDR3 DNA reads as TGTGCCTGGAGTGAAGGGGTGGGTAATTCACCCCTCCACTTT. This encodes CAWSEGVGNSPLHF. Looking up the rest from reference TRBV30 and TRBJ1-6 gives the full variable domain: SQTIHQWPATLVQPVGSPLSLECTVEGTSNPNLYWYRQAAGRGLQLLFYSVGIGQISSEVPQNLSASRPQDRQFILSSKKLLLSDSGFYLCAWSEGVGNSPLHFGNGTRLTVT.

The V and J genes are TRBV6-4 and TRBJ2-1; 9 bases align to TRBD2. CDR3 length: 15 residues. V shed 2 bases, J shed 5 bases, and the junction held 4 bases outside the gene matches. The germline V gene has CDR1 MRHNA and CDR2 SNTAGT. Written as DNA, the CDR3 is TGTGCCAGCAGTGACGGCGGGGGGGGACACAATGAGCAGTTCTTC. Residues: CASSDGGGGHNEQFF.

The chain has TRBV19 and TRBJ1-5; 9 nucleotides line up with TRBD1. CDR1 is LNHDA, CDR2 SQIVND, per germline (reference sequence). V lost 7 bases to trimming and J lost 7 bases; unmatched junction nucleotides: 5. The CDR3 has 13 amino acids. CDR3 residues: CASNTGGGQPQHF. CDR3 nucleotides: TGTGCCAGTAACACAGGGGGCGGACAGCCCCAGCATTTT.

CDR3 sequence: CATRGTSTDTQYF. CDR3 bases: TGTGCCACCCGGGGGACTAGCACAGATACGCAGTATTTT. J is TRBJ2-3 and V is TRBV15, with D maybe TRBD2 (6 bases). V was shortened by 8 bases and J by 0 bases, with 9 bases between the two germline ends. This CDR3 has 13 amino acids. Germline CDR1 and CDR2: LNHNV and YYDKDF (reference sequence).

CDR3 loop: CAIGWDFNYGYTF. DNA for the CDR3: TGTGCCATTGGGTGGGACTTTAACTATGGCTACACCTTC. This chain connects TRBV10-3 to TRBJ1-2; D perhaps matches TRBD1 (5 bases). CDR3 size: 13 residues. Trimming left V 9 bases short and J 1 base short, with 12 bases between. Germline assignment: CDR1 ENHRY and CDR2 SYGVKD.

The chain joins TRBV7-8 to TRBJ1-1; no definite D call. CDR1 is SGHVS, CDR2 FQNEAQ, per germline. The CDR3 extends over 14 amino acids. V was pared by 0 bases and J by 6 bases, with 11 bases between. The CDR3 sequence is CASSLAANPPEAFF. Written as DNA, the CDR3 is TGTGCCAGCAGCTTAGCGGCCAACCCCCCTGAAGCTTTCTTT.

Comments on this clone: Other DNA sequences of this sample code for an identical CDR3. V and J are TRBV6-1 and TRBJ2-5; D perhaps matches TRBD1 (5 bases). The CDR3 covers 13 residues. Trimming took off 7 bases at V and 8 bases at J, with 17 bases between the two ends. Germline V lookup: CDR1 MNHNS, CDR2 SASEGT. This CDR3 reads CASIQALRATQYF. CDR3 in DNA: TGTGCCAGCATTCAAGCCCTCAGGGCAACCCAGTACTTC.

The chain combines TRBV5-1 with TRBJ1-1; D is unclear. The CDR3 is 13 amino acids. Between the trimmed V and J ends, which lost 2 bases and 1 base, there was a span of 6 bases. Per germline, CDR1 SGHRS and CDR2 YFSETQ. In DNA form, the CDR3 reads TGCGCCAGCAGCTTCGGGGAGAACACTGAAGCTTTCTTT. Translation: CASSFGENTEAFF.

The chain carries TRBV11-2 and TRBJ2-3; maybe TRBD2 (6 bases). Germline V CDR1 and CDR2: SGHAT, FQNNGV. The length of the CDR3 is 15 residues. Trimming removed 0 bases at V and 9 bases at J, with 16 bases between. For the CDR3, the DNA is TGTGCCAGCAGCTTAGATGCCGCGGCGGGGAACACGCAGTATTTT. It translates to CASSLDAAAGNTQYF.

This rearrangement joins TRBV19 to TRBJ2-7, with 8 bases matching TRBD2. The CDR3 loop spans 17 amino acids. Germline V lookup: CDR1 LNHDA, CDR2 SQIVND (reference sequence). V shed 3 bases, J shed 6 bases, and the junction held 16 bases outside the gene matches. Here the CDR3 reads CASSIDSGDLKQAEQYF. In nucleotides, the CDR3 is TGTGCCAGTAGTATTGATAGCGGGGACCTCAAGCAGGCCGAGCAGTACTTC. The complete variable domain, with remaining parts taken from reference TRBV19 and TRBJ2-7, reads DGGITQSPKYLFRKEGQNVTLSCEQNLNHDAMYWYRQDPGQGLRLIYYSQIVNDFQKGDIAEGYSVSREKKESFPLTVTSAQKNPTAFYLCASSIDSGDLKQAEQYFGPGTRLTVT.